The T cell receptor (beta chain) described here comes from a study of PD-L1 blockade in urothelial cancer. Study-wide background: About 90% of the roughly 29 patients were males with bladder-origin urothelial cancer. Investigators checked blood 3 weeks (second dose) and 6 weeks after treatment start.

Time point meaning: pretreatment peripheral blood. The CDR3 is 15 residues long. The V segment lost 1 base and the J segment 5 bases; nucleotides outside the gene matches: 4. CDR1 and CDR2 (germline): MNHEY, SMNVEV (reference sequence). TCRdb's table, derived via immunoSEQ multiplex PCR, lists solely in-frame clones and lacks some. The sample holds about 49,000 clones, roughly 78% seen once. Sequenced here: PBMCs, sampled around atezolizumab (anti-PD-L1) treatment. The chain employs TRBV27 and TRBJ2-1, with TRBD1 matching 8 bases. This TCR came from a man in his sixties or seventies with urothelial cancer. This chain's CDR3 is CASSLLGQDNNEQFF. The CDR3 DNA reads as TGTGCCAGCAGTTTATTGGGACAGGACAACAATGAGCAGTTCTTC.